Listed below are T cell receptor beta chains from one sample, sequenced in a study of T cell repertoires in cytomegalovirus infection. TCRdb re-derived calls from the reads in MiXCR, one entry per CDR3 protein. The sample shows about 69,000 distinct CDR3 sequences, under 30% of them seen only once. Their cognate antigens are unknown. Sequenced material: CD8+ T cells from cultured PBMCs, taken from culture after CMV antigen stimulation. The receptor source for this set is a human donor in good health (CMV status not recorded). Some clones in this sample may be carry-over from other donors' samples. The CDR3 runs from the conserved cysteine through the conserved F or W. The order of the fields is J gene, V gene, CDR3 protein.

j_gene: TRBJ1-1; v_gene: TRBV20-1; CDR3aa: CSARLSGTPEGVNTEAFF
j_gene: TRBJ2-7; v_gene: TRBV7-4; CDR3aa: CASSSGVITWYEQYF
j_gene: TRBJ1-1; v_gene: TRBV19; CDR3aa: CASGGLSNTEAFF
j_gene: TRBJ2-2; v_gene: TRBV7-2; CDR3aa: CASSLSPRTEQAGELFF
j_gene: TRBJ1-5; v_gene: TRBV5-6; CDR3aa: CASSAGTFSNQPQHF
j_gene: TRBJ2-7; v_gene: TRBV7-9; CDR3aa: CASSKTGDEQYF
j_gene: TRBJ1-1; v_gene: TRBV7-6; CDR3aa: CASSLGGTWGHTEAFF
j_gene: TRBJ2-7; v_gene: TRBV28; CDR3aa: CASSSPGHAVPGDEQYF
j_gene: TRBJ2-1; v_gene: TRBV11-2; CDR3aa: CASSLAAGGPFNEQFF
j_gene: TRBJ2-2; v_gene: TRBV7-4; CDR3aa: CASSLDVINTGELFF
j_gene: TRBJ1-5; v_gene: TRBV28; CDR3aa: CASSLLWDRTNQPQHF
j_gene: TRBJ2-1; v_gene: TRBV30; CDR3aa: CAWTPSSYNEQFF
j_gene: TRBJ2-7; v_gene: TRBV7-8; CDR3aa: CASSFGPDEQYF
j_gene: TRBJ2-7; v_gene: TRBV6-1; CDR3aa: CASTKGAGGPMREQYF
j_gene: TRBJ2-1; v_gene: TRBV30; CDR3aa: CAWSGGNEQFF
j_gene: TRBJ2-1; v_gene: TRBV7-2; CDR3aa: CASSRTSGSYNEQFF
j_gene: TRBJ2-5; v_gene: TRBV28; CDR3aa: CASSPKLLAGFDETQYF
j_gene: TRBJ2-7; v_gene: TRBV4-3; CDR3aa: CASSQEDREYEQYF
j_gene: TRBJ2-7; v_gene: TRBV14; CDR3aa: CASSQGNPGTVYDSYEQYF
j_gene: TRBJ1-2; v_gene: TRBV7-6; CDR3aa: CASSSYAGGGNGYTF
j_gene: TRBJ2-7; v_gene: TRBV5-1; CDR3aa: CASSLAGGQSYEQYF
j_gene: TRBJ2-1; v_gene: TRBV12-5; CDR3aa: CASGLPLAHSYNEQFF
j_gene: TRBJ1-4; v_gene: TRBV7-9; CDR3aa: CASRGSQGSNEKLFF
j_gene: TRBJ1-1; v_gene: TRBV19; CDR3aa: CASSIRRGNTEAFF
j_gene: TRBJ2-3; v_gene: TRBV28; CDR3aa: CASRGSGVNTDTQYF
j_gene: TRBJ2-2; v_gene: TRBV4-3; CDR3aa: CASSQEWAGELFF
j_gene: TRBJ1-1; v_gene: TRBV7-9; CDR3aa: CASSRSGAEAFF
j_gene: TRBJ2-1; v_gene: TRBV19; CDR3aa: CASSIKKWRAGGEQFF
j_gene: TRBJ1-1; v_gene: TRBV10-2; CDR3aa: CASSDGWTEAFF
j_gene: TRBJ1-1; v_gene: TRBV4-1; CDR3aa: CASERGWVNTEAFF
j_gene: TRBJ2-7; v_gene: TRBV20-1; CDR3aa: CSAWDPGLAEYLVEQYF
j_gene: TRBJ2-2; v_gene: TRBV28; CDR3aa: CASSLLGGVGTGELFF
j_gene: TRBJ2-1; v_gene: TRBV20-1; CDR3aa: CSASPASGRAEMYPAYNEQFF
j_gene: TRBJ2-7; v_gene: TRBV7-9; CDR3aa: CASSLRPNEQYF
j_gene: TRBJ1-2; v_gene: TRBV30; CDR3aa: CAWSTPYEGENYGYTF
j_gene: TRBJ2-1; v_gene: TRBV7-9; CDR3aa: CASSFPVGGRNEQFF
j_gene: TRBJ2-1; v_gene: TRBV27; CDR3aa: CASSLSPSGGRYEQFF
j_gene: TRBJ1-2; v_gene: TRBV7-2; CDR3aa: CASSPQGALGNYGYTF
j_gene: TRBJ2-2; v_gene: TRBV4-3; CDR3aa: CASSQGRGGPRELFF
j_gene: TRBJ2-3; v_gene: TRBV5-4; CDR3aa: CASSPRQGADTQYF
j_gene: TRBJ2-7; v_gene: TRBV6-2/TRBV6-3; CDR3aa: CASSLIGTSGYEQYF
j_gene: TRBJ2-7; v_gene: TRBV7-8; CDR3aa: CASSYRSNLETYEQYF